The present T cell receptor beta chain was sequenced within a study of T-cell reconstitution after alpha-beta-depleted transplantation in children (dated by TCRdb to 2016 to 2017). For context, the study as a whole: Using TCR repertoire profiling, the study followed T-cell immune reconstitution in a quantitative way in children after TCRalphabeta/CD19-depleted allogeneic hematopoietic cell transplantation.

This clonotype has more than one count but fewer than ten. The target of this receptor is not known. Base qualities were left out, and no much larger clone turns up one base away. Beyond this particular receptor, the publication reports: Over subsequent months, a decline in hyperexpanded clone frequencies was noted, and after one year, T-cell counts and TCRbeta diversity were mostly ascribed to newly produced T cells. In some patients, the high TCRbeta diversity seen at day 60 was put down to recipient T cells and intrathymic progenitors that had survived conditioning. About two months after transplant, the apparently early recovery of alphabetaT-cell counts reportedly depended on just several hundred clones that had expanded rapidly and came from non-depleted graft cells.

This sample's treatment or condition label indicates: allogeneic hematopoietic cell transplantation with graft depleted of TCRalphabeta T cells and CD19 B cells. Transplant recipients were children who received TCRalphabeta/CD19-depleted allogeneic hematopoietic cell grafts. Library preparation was by PCR. These reads were obtained on an Illumina HiSeq 2500. Molecular barcoding was employed in the preparation of TCR libraries, with unique molecular identifiers being used to normalize TCRbeta repertoire quantification. TCRdb redid the processing of the public reads, applying fastp at Q25 and MiXCR, and retained in-frame beta chains. A single entry per CDR3 protein holds the most common genes and DNA from its merged rows. Within this sample are 250,000 to 300,000 distinct CDR3 sequences, with around 10% of them counted one time only. The top ten clones comprise over 6% of the sample. The CDR1 and CDR2 encoded by the germline V gene are SGHRS and YFSETQ. V is cut by 4 bases and J by 5 bases, and the space between the germline ends is 14 bases. Measured from the cysteine to the phenylalanine, the CDR3 is 14 residues long. CDR3 DNA only is kept here, 42 bases in frame from base 1.

The sequence was collected from a boy younger than two with acute myeloid leukemia, due to receive a stem cell transplant. This sequence uses TRBV5-1 and TRBJ2-3; the D segment might be TRBD1 or TRBD2, since each matches 5 bases. The input for sequencing was PBMCs, taken before TCRalphabeta/CD19-depleted stem cell transplant. The DNA sequence is TGCGCCAGCAGCCCCCAGGGAACTAGAGATACGCAGTATTTT. Translated, this is CASSPQGTRDTQYF.